The present entry profiles one T cell receptor (beta chain) with its context. The sample is drawn from a study of cytomegalovirus exposure and HLA in healthy donors. Repertoires were generated with immunoSEQ multiplex PCR, while TCRdb's copy carries only in-frame clones and drops some. The table shows about 79,000 clones, with under 95% occurring only once. The CDR3 is made up of 19 amino acids. Germline CDR1 is MGHRA and CDR2 is YSYEKL. Germline trimming cut 1 base from V and 5 bases from J; bases unmatched to any gene: 16. The sequencing sample was made of PBMCs. The source of this sequence is a woman aged 25 to 39 in good health and CMV-seronegative. The genes are TRBV4-1 and TRBJ2-5, with 10 bases lining up with TRBD2. CDR3 in amino acids: CASSQVKGGASGSRETQYF. CDR3 nucleotide sequence: TGCGCCAGCAGCCAAGTTAAGGGAGGAGCTAGCGGGAGTCGGGAGACCCAGTACTTC.